This is a list of T cell receptor beta chains from one sample in a study of CD8 T cells in Susac syndrome. TCRdb recomputed calls from the immunoSEQ multiplex PCR reads with MiXCR, one row per CDR3 protein. The sample has about 130,000 distinct CDR3 sequences, about 95% seen once. Sequenced sample: CD4+ T cells from PBMCs. The receptors stem from a human donor in good health. Both conserved end residues are part of each CDR3. The D gene is left open where the match is weak. Not every row has a clone size; where given, it reads once, few, many or a size class.

size	V	J	D	DNA	CDR3
-	TRBV12-3/TRBV12-4	TRBJ2-5	-	TGTGCCAGCAGTTTCGCGGCGGGGCCAGAGGGGACCCAGTACTTC	CASSFAAGPEGTQYF
-	TRBV6-5	TRBJ1-2	-	TGTGCCAGCAGTTACGTCGACGGAGGATCGTATGGCTACACCTTC	CASSYVDGGSYGYTF
-	TRBV7-9	TRBJ2-3	-	TGTGCCAGCAGCTTAGTTCGAGGGGTCGGGGGAGATACGCAGTATTTT	CASSLVRGVGGDTQYF
-	TRBV6-1	TRBJ2-7	TRBD2	TGTGCCAGCAGTGAAGGGGCTAGCGGGGCCTACGAGCAGTACTTC	CASSEGASGAYEQYF
-	TRBV2	TRBJ1-2	-	TGTGCCAGCAGAAATCCCGGGACAATAGGCTACACCTTC	CASRNPGTIGYTF
-	TRBV29-1	TRBJ1-4	-	TGCAGCGTTGAAGGACATTTAAATGAAAAACTGTTTTTT	CSVEGHLNEKLFF
-	TRBV7-2	TRBJ2-5	TRBD1	TGTGCCAGCAGCTCCCCTCAACAGGGGGCTGGAGAGACCCAGTACTTC	CASSSPQQGAGETQYF
-	TRBV18	TRBJ2-3	-	TGTGCCAGCTCACCGACGGGACATCACACAGATACGCAGTATTTT	CASSPTGHHTDTQYF
-	TRBV7-9	TRBJ2-7	-	TGTGCCAGCAGCTTTCGGTCTGCCTACGAGCAGTACTTC	CASSFRSAYEQYF
once	TRBV18	TRBJ2-7	-	TGTGCCAGCTCCCCCGACAGGAACTCCTACGAGCAGTACTTC	CASSPDRNSYEQYF
-	TRBV3-1	TRBJ2-5	-	TGTGCCAGCCGACCAGGGCCCCAAGAGACCCAGTACTTC	CASRPGPQETQYF
-	TRBV5-1	TRBJ2-1	-	TGCGCCAGCAGCCCGGGTAGCGAGGTCTACAATGAGCAGTTCTTC	CASSPGSEVYNEQFF
-	TRBV14	TRBJ2-1	-	TGTGCCAGCAGCCACACCGCCGGGTCCTACAATGAGCAGTTCTTC	CASSHTAGSYNEQFF
-	TRBV7-2	TRBJ2-3	-	TGTGCCAGCAGCCGACCAGGGGGGGGAACAGATACGCAGTATTTT	CASSRPGGGTDTQYF
-	TRBV5-1	TRBJ1-5	-	TGCGCCAGCAGCTTGGGAGGACTATATAGCAATCAGCCCCAGCATTTT	CASSLGGLYSNQPQHF
few	TRBV18	TRBJ2-7	-	TGTGCCAGCTCACCTCGCCTCTACGAGCAGTACTTC	CASSPRLYEQYF
-	TRBV7-8	TRBJ1-1	-	TGTGCCAGCAGGACGTTGGATACTGAAGCTTTCTTT	CASRTLDTEAFF
-	TRBV6-2/TRBV6-3	TRBJ2-7	TRBD2	TGTGCCAGCAGAAGTAGCGGGGGATCATACGAGCAGTACTTC	CASRSSGGSYEQYF
-	TRBV5-1	TRBJ2-7	TRBD2	TGCGCCAGCAGCTTGGAACTAGCGGGCAGCGAGCAGTACTTC	CASSLELAGSEQYF
-	TRBV29-1	TRBJ2-3	-	TGCAGCGTTGAATTTAGCGACGGCGATACGCAGTATTTT	CSVEFSDGDTQYF
-	TRBV6-5	TRBJ2-2	-	TGTGCCAGCAGCCGGGACGGTAACACCGGGGAGCTGTTTTTT	CASSRDGNTGELFF
-	TRBV5-1	TRBJ2-7	TRBD1	TGCGCCAGCAGCTCTGGACAGGGGCCCTCCTACGAGCAGTACTTC	CASSSGQGPSYEQYF
-	TRBV15	TRBJ2-3	-	TGTGCCACCAGCAGGGAAAGCACAGATACGCAGTATTTT	CATSRESTDTQYF
-	TRBV7-2	TRBJ1-1	-	TGTGCCAGCAGCTTAGCGGCTCGTAGTCCTGAAGCTTTCTTT	CASSLAARSPEAFF
-	TRBV5-1	TRBJ2-5	-	TGCGCCAGCAGCTTGGCCGTGGAGATGGCCCAGTACTTC	CASSLAVEMAQYF
-	TRBV2	TRBJ1-5	TRBD1	TGTGCCAGCAGTCCGACCCGATTAAGACAGGGCGGCAATCAGCCCCAGCATTTT	CASSPTRLRQGGNQPQHF
-	TRBV10-3	TRBJ2-4	-	TGTGCCATCAGCCCGTTTGGTACAGCCAAAAACATTCAGTACTTC	CAISPFGTAKNIQYF
-	TRBV12-3/TRBV12-4	TRBJ1-2	-	TGTGCCAGCAGTTTAGGTCCTCACTATGGCTACACCTTC	CASSLGPHYGYTF
-	TRBV7-2	TRBJ1-2	TRBD1	TGTGCCAGCAGTTACCCACAGGGGAGGGGCTACACCTTC	CASSYPQGRGYTF
-	TRBV6-2/TRBV6-3	TRBJ2-1	-	TGTGCCAGCACCCCTAACAGGGCTTATGAGCAGTTCTTC	CASTPNRAYEQFF
-	TRBV19	TRBJ1-2	-	TGTGCCAGTCGTCCTGTCGGCATCCTCCTTAACTATGGCTACACCTTC	CASRPVGILLNYGYTF
-	TRBV7-9	TRBJ2-7	TRBD2	TGTGCCAGCAGCCTACTAGCGGGAGACCACGAGCAGTACTTC	CASSLLAGDHEQYF
-	TRBV6-6	TRBJ2-5	TRBD1	TGTGCCAGCAGGCCACAGGGGAAGGAGACCCAGTACTTC	CASRPQGKETQYF
-	TRBV11-2	TRBJ2-5	-	TGTGCCAGCAGCCAAAAGCCGGGGGCCGAGACCCAGTACTTC	CASSQKPGAETQYF
-	TRBV30	TRBJ1-1	-	TGTGCCTGGAGTGTACTAGCGGTAGGGACTGAAGCTTTCTTT	CAWSVLAVGTEAFF
-	TRBV7-2	TRBJ1-2	-	TGTGCCAGCAGCTCGGGACAACGAACTGGCTACACCTTC	CASSSGQRTGYTF
-	TRBV18	TRBJ1-1	TRBD1	TGTGCCAGCTCACCTAGGACAGGAGACTTCAACACTGAAGCTTTCTTT	CASSPRTGDFNTEAFF
-	TRBV7-2	TRBJ2-7	-	TGTGCCAGCAGGTCGCGACTAGTAGGTCTGAGCGAGCAGTACTTC	CASRSRLVGLSEQYF
-	TRBV12-3/TRBV12-4	TRBJ1-2	-	TGTGCCAGCAGCTGGACCGGGACGGATTATGGCTACACCTTC	CASSWTGTDYGYTF
-	TRBV20-1	TRBJ2-4	-	TGCAGTGCTAGTAAGGGAGGACCAAAAAACATTCAGTACTTC	CSASKGGPKNIQYF
-	TRBV18	TRBJ2-2	-	TGTGCCAGCTCACCAAATCCGTCTAGCCCGAACACCGGGGAGCTGTTTTTT	CASSPNPSSPNTGELFF
-	TRBV5-4	TRBJ2-7	TRBD2	TGTGCCAGCAGCTTGTCGTGGCGGGAGCCGTACGAGCAGTACTTC	CASSLSWREPYEQYF
-	TRBV2	TRBJ2-5	-	TGTGCCAGCAGTCCCGGACAGTTTGGCGGGAGCACCCAGTACTTC	CASSPGQFGGSTQYF
-	TRBV11-1	TRBJ1-2	-	TGTGCCAGCAGCCAAGGGGACTATGGCTACACCTTC	CASSQGDYGYTF
once	TRBV10-3	TRBJ2-2	TRBD1	TGTGCCATCACTGAGGACAGGGATGGCGGGGAGCTGTTTTTT	CAITEDRDGGELFF
-	TRBV12-5	TRBJ2-1	TRBD1	TGTGCTAGTGGAACAGGGGTTGTAAATGAGCAGTTCTTC	CASGTGVVNEQFF
-	TRBV7-9	TRBJ2-1	-	TGTGCCAGCAGCTTAGTTTACAATGAGCAGTTCTTC	CASSLVYNEQFF
-	TRBV5-1	TRBJ2-5	-	TGCGCCAGCAGACCAGGACGGGCAGGGCAAGAGACCCAGTACTTC	CASRPGRAGQETQYF